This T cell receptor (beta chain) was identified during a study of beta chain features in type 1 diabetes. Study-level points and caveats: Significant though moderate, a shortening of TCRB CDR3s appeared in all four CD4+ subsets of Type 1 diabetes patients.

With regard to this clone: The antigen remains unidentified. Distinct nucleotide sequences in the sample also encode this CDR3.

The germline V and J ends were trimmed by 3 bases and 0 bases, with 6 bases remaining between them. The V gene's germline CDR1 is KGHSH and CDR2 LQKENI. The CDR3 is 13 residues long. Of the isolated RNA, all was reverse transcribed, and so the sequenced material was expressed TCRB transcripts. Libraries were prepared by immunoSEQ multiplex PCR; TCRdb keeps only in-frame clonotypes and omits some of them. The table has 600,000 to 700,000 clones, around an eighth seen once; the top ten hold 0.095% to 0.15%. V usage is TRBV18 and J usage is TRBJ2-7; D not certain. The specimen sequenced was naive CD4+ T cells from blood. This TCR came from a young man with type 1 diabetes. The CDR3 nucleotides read TGTGCCAGCTCACCCCCGAGCTCCTACGAGCAGTACTTC. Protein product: CASSPPSSYEQYF.